Following are 26 T cell receptor beta chains from one sample sequenced in a study of cytomegalovirus exposure and HLA in healthy donors (dated by TCRdb to about 2017). Library preparation used the immunoSEQ multiplex PCR assay. Held by TCRdb, this immuneACCESS table contains in-frame sequences only and omits some clones. Under half of the omission traces to an unresolved V gene where checked; the cause of the rest is unknown. The sample contains about 82,000 clones, about 95% of them found a single time. The ten largest make up approximately 0.73% of the sample. Material: PBMCs. These receptors were taken from a woman aged 18-29 years in good health and CMV-seronegative.

V gene TRBV5-1 combines with J gene TRBJ1-1; D is unclear. CDR3 length: 13 residues. Germline CDR1 SGHRS, CDR2 YFSETQ. Trimming removed 4 bases at V and 3 bases at J, with 10 bases between. The CDR3 DNA reads as TGCGCCAGCAGCCCCGGGAGGTACACTGAAGCTTTCTTT. Translated: CASSPGRYTEAFF.

The chain joins TRBV5-1 to TRBJ2-3; 10 bases match TRBD2. Unmatched junction bases numbered 5, after V lost 1 base and J lost 3 bases. Germline CDR1 is SGHRS and CDR2 is YFSETQ. The length of the CDR3 is 16 residues. The CDR3 is CASSLISGGATDTQYF. The DNA of the CDR3 is TGCGCCAGCAGCTTGATCAGCGGGGGGGCTACAGATACGCAGTATTTT.

The gene calls are TRBV19 and TRBJ2-3; possible D gene TRBD1, 6 bases. Trimming pared 3 bases from V and 0 bases from J, leaving 10 bases between. From germline, CDR1 is LNHDA and CDR2 SQIVND (reference sequence). CDR3 length: 15 residues. The CDR3: CASSMSGQSTDTQYF. The CDR3 nucleotides read TGTGCCAGTAGTATGTCTGGACAGAGCACAGATACGCAGTATTTT.

This clone was recorded only once. The J gene is TRBJ2-7, the V gene TRBV19; D remains ambiguous. The V and J ends lost 8 bases and 2 bases respectively, with 13 bases between them. Looked up from germline, CDR1 is LNHDA and CDR2 is SQIVND (reference sequence). This CDR3 has 13 residues. The DNA of the CDR3 is TGTGCCAGTCCGAGAAGGCGGACCTACGAGCAGTACTTC. Amino acid sequence: CASPRRRTYEQYF.

The V call is TRBV2, the J call TRBJ2-1; 7 bases agree with TRBD1. The V segment lost 6 bases and the J segment 5 bases; nucleotides outside the gene matches: 7. This CDR3 region has 14 residues. The germline CDR1 and CDR2 sequences are SNHLY and FYNNEI. The CDR3 nucleotides are TGTGCCAGCAGACCGGGACAGAGTCACAATGAGCAGTTCTTC. Protein product: CASRPGQSHNEQFF. Filled out from reference TRBV2 and TRBJ2-1, the complete variable domain reads EPEVTQTPSHQVTQMGQEVILRCVPISNHLYFYWYRQILGQKVEFLVSFYNNEISEKSEIFDDQFSVERPDGSNFTLKIRSTKLEDSAMYFCASRPGQSHNEQFFGPGTRLTVL.

The gene calls are TRBV9 and TRBJ2-1, with 12 bases identical to TRBD2. Per the germline V gene, CDR1 is SGDLS and CDR2 is YYNGEE. Trimming cost V 3 bases and J 7 bases; bases outside gene matches: 5. This CDR3 region has 15 residues. CDR3 amino acids: CASSASGRAINEQFF. As DNA, the CDR3 is TGTGCCAGCAGCGCTAGCGGGAGGGCCATTAATGAGCAGTTCTTC.

V usage is TRBV15 and J usage is TRBJ2-1, with 9 nucleotides matching TRBD2. The CDR3 is 15 amino acids. V shed 0 bases and J 6 bases; nucleotides not matched to a gene: 3. CDR1 and CDR2 (germline): LNHNV, YYDKDF (reference sequence). The CDR3 sequence is CATSRDGGGANEQFF. DNA of the CDR3: TGTGCCACCAGCAGAGACGGCGGGGGGGCCAATGAGCAGTTCTTC.

This clone is a singleton in its sample. The chain employs TRBV6-1 and TRBJ2-1, with D unclear. Trimming shortened V by 1 base and J by 10 bases, and 8 bases separated the two germline ends. In germline, CDR1 is MNHNS, CDR2 SASEGT. The CDR3 totals 12 residues. Here the CDR3 reads CASSEVRYEQFF. The CDR3 DNA sequence: TGTGCCAGCAGTGAAGTGCGCTACGAGCAGTTCTTC.

This chain uses TRBV18 with TRBJ2-5, with D uncertain. The germline V gene has CDR1 KGHSH and CDR2 LQKENI. The CDR3 contains 13 residues. Trimming stripped 6 bases from V and 1 base from J, with 9 bases between. Written as DNA, the CDR3 is TGTGCCAGCTCGTCCTCCCGCCAAGAGACCCAGTACTTC. Translating gives CASSSSRQETQYF.

CDR3 bases: TGTGCCAGCAGCTCTCGACACCCCATTCAAGAGACCCAGTACTTC. It is translated as CASSSRHPIQETQYF. This chain connects TRBV7-8 to TRBJ2-5; D not certain. The germline V gene encodes CDR1 SGHVS and CDR2 FQNEAQ. V was clipped by 4 bases and J by 2 bases, with 14 bases between them. The CDR3 totals 15 residues.

This sequence joins TRBV2 and TRBJ2-2; D gene unclear. This CDR3 has 13 amino acids. Germline V gene lookup returns CDR1 SNHLY and CDR2 FYNNEI. Trimming removed 4 bases at V and 2 bases at J, with 5 bases between. The CDR3 loop is CASSGENTGELFF. Written as DNA, the CDR3 is TGTGCCAGCAGTGGAGAAAACACCGGGGAGCTGTTTTTT. The full variable domain, in which reference TRBV2 and TRBJ2-2 provide the parts outside the CDR3, is EPEVTQTPSHQVTQMGQEVILRCVPISNHLYFYWYRQILGQKVEFLVSFYNNEISEKSEIFDDQFSVERPDGSNFTLKIRSTKLEDSAMYFCASSGENTGELFFGEGSRLTVL.

The chain recombines TRBV6-5 with TRBJ2-3; the match to TRBD2 covers 13 bases. V lost 3 bases to trimming and J lost 4 bases; unmatched junction nucleotides: 4. Germline CDR1 is MNHEY and CDR2 is SVGAGI. This CDR3 region has 16 residues. The DNA for the CDR3 is TGTGCCAGCAGTTATACCGGGACTAGCGGGGCAGATACGCAGTATTTT. It is translated as CASSYTGTSGADTQYF.

The genes are TRBV10-3 and TRBJ2-7; 11 bases align to TRBD2. Germline V gene data show CDR1 as ENHRY and CDR2 as SYGVKD. V lost 6 bases to trimming and J lost 2 bases; unmatched junction nucleotides: 3. This CDR3 region has 14 residues. CDR3 DNA: TGTGCCATCAGAGCTAGCGGGGGGACCTACGAGCAGTACTTC. Its translation: CAIRASGGTYEQYF.

V usage is TRBV2 and J usage is TRBJ2-1, with a possible D match to TRBD2 (6 bases). The V gene lost 3 bases and the J gene lost 4 bases, with 13 bases spanning the gap. The CDR3 spans 15 residues. CDR1 and CDR2 from the germline V gene are SNHLY and FYNNEI. This CDR3 is CASSDQREVYNEQFF. CDR3 DNA: TGTGCCAGCAGTGATCAGAGGGAGGTATACAATGAGCAGTTCTTC.

The chain employs TRBV7-2 and TRBJ1-1; possibly TRBD1 for D (6 bases). Per the germline V gene, CDR1 is SGHTA and CDR2 is FQGNSA. The CDR3 runs 14 residues. The V gene lost 4 bases and the J gene lost 7 bases, with 16 bases spanning the gap. The CDR3 DNA reads TGTGCCAGCAGCTATTCAGGGGTAGCTCTTGAAGCTTTCTTT. It yields the protein CASSYSGVALEAFF.

V gene TRBV9 combines with J gene TRBJ1-1; TRBD1 matches 7 bases. Germline lookup yields CDR1 SGDLS and CDR2 YYNGEE. V gave up 4 bases and J gave up 9 bases; unmatched junction bases: 6. CDR3 length: 12 residues. In nucleotides, the CDR3 is TGTGCCAGCAGCCCCCCACAGGGGAAAGCTTTCTTT. Translating it yields CASSPPQGKAFF.

About this clone: An end of the junction does not agree with germline; a read error may underlie this. V usage is TRBV7-6 and J usage is TRBJ2-5; TRBD2 might be the D (7 bases). This CDR3 contains 16 residues. CDR1 is SGHVS, CDR2 FNYEAQ, per germline. For the CDR3, the DNA is TGTGCCAGCAGTTTAGGGGGGGCGGGACTACAAGAGACCCAGTACTTC. Amino acid sequence: CASSLGGAGLQETQYF.

This chain joins TRBV27 and TRBJ2-1; 12 bases fit TRBD2. The CDR3 is 16 amino acids. Germline CDR1 MNHEY, CDR2 SMNVEV (reference sequence). Germline trimming cut 2 bases from V and 7 bases from J; bases unmatched to any gene: 6. CDR3: CASSLIASGRGNEQFF. The DNA of the CDR3 is TGTGCCAGCAGTTTAATTGCTAGCGGGAGGGGAAATGAGCAGTTCTTC.

This chain connects TRBV6-1 to TRBJ1-2, with a weak D call TRBD1 (5 bases). Germline V CDR1 and CDR2: MNHNS, SASEGT. Deletions cut 4 bases from V and 5 bases from J, with 20 bases between. CDR3 size: 16 residues. The CDR3 is CASSAVSGAGGYGYTF. The CDR3 DNA follows: TGTGCCAGCAGTGCGGTTTCTGGGGCCGGGGGATATGGCTACACCTTC.

This sequence joins TRBV10-2 and TRBJ1-6; D is possibly TRBD1 (5 bases). The germline V gene encodes CDR1 WSHSY and CDR2 SAAADI. The V and J ends lost 0 bases and 0 bases respectively, with 12 bases between them. This CDR3 has 18 residues. CDR3 nucleotides: TGCGCCAGCAGTGAGTCGGGGCCAGCCAGCTCCTATAATTCACCCCTCCACTTT. Its translation is CASSESGPASSYNSPLHF.

The chain has TRBV7-6 and TRBJ2-7, with 8 positions matching TRBD2. Germline loops: CDR1 SGHVS, CDR2 FNYEAQ. CDR3 length: 13 residues. V was clipped by 3 bases and J by 6 bases; unmatched bases: 4. CDR3 DNA: TGTGCCAGCAGCTTCCCGGGGGGGATCGAGCAGTACTTC. Encoded protein: CASSFPGGIEQYF.

The rearrangement links TRBV5-4 to TRBJ2-3; D possibly corresponds to TRBD2 (6 bases). The CDR3 contains 15 residues. Trimming pared 0 bases from V and 5 bases from J, leaving 13 bases between. CDR1 and CDR2 from the germline V gene are SGHNT and YYREEE (reference sequence). The CDR3 bases are TGTGCCAGCAGCTTGGCGAGGGAGGAGGGAGATACGCAGTATTTT. Amino acids: CASSLAREEGDTQYF.

The J gene is TRBJ2-7, the V gene TRBV11-2; weak D call: TRBD1 (6 bases). Germline values: CDR1 SGHAT, CDR2 FQNNGV. Trimming took 4 bases from V and 0 from J, leaving 16 bases between them. The CDR3 consists of 16 residues. CDR3 loop: CASSWTGQSGSYEQYF. The CDR3 region has the DNA TGTGCCAGCAGCTGGACTGGACAGAGCGGCTCCTACGAGCAGTACTTC.

This clone was counted once. The chain employs TRBV27 and TRBJ2-7, with D hard to call. V dropped 2 bases and J dropped 2 bases, with 13 bases sitting between them. The CDR3 has 15 amino acids. Germline values: CDR1 MNHEY, CDR2 SMNVEV (reference sequence). Here the CDR3 reads CASSLRRGGPYEQYF. CDR3 coding DNA: TGTGCCAGCAGTTTAAGACGCGGCGGCCCCTACGAGCAGTACTTC.

The chain joins TRBV18 to TRBJ2-3, with D hard to call. Germline lookup yields CDR1 KGHSH and CDR2 LQKENI. V was pared by 2 bases and J by 0 bases, with 9 bases between. This CDR3 spans 15 amino acids. The CDR3 loop reads CASSPKAPSTDTQYF. In nucleotides, the CDR3 is TGTGCCAGCTCACCAAAAGCGCCTAGCACAGATACGCAGTATTTT. Using reference TRBV18 and TRBJ2-3 for the parts outside the CDR3, the full variable domain is NAGVMQNPRHLVRRRGQEARLRCSPMKGHSHVYWYRQLPEEGLKFMVYLQKENIIDESGMPKERFSAEFPKEGPSILRIQQVVRGDSAAYFCASSPKAPSTDTQYFGPGTRLTVL.

The gene calls are TRBV7-2 and TRBJ2-3; D is unclear. Trimming cost V 6 bases and J 1 base, with 11 bases left between them. Germline V gene sequence: CDR1 SGHTA, CDR2 FQGNSA. CDR3 size: 14 residues. CDR3 DNA sequence: TGTGCCAGCAGTACAAGCGTACGCACAGATACGCAGTATTTT. Protein sequence: CASSTSVRTDTQYF.